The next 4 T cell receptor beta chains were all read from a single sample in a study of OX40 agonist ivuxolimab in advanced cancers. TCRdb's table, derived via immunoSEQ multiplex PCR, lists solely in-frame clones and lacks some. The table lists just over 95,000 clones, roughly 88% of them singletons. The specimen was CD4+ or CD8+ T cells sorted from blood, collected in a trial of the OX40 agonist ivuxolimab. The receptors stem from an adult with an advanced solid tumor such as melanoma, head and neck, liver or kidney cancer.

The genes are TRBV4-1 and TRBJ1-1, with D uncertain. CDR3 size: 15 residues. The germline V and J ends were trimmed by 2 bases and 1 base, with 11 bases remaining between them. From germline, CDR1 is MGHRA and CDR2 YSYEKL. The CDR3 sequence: CASSQPWRANTEAFF. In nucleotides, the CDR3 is TGCGCCAGCAGCCAACCTTGGCGGGCGAACACTGAAGCTTTCTTT.

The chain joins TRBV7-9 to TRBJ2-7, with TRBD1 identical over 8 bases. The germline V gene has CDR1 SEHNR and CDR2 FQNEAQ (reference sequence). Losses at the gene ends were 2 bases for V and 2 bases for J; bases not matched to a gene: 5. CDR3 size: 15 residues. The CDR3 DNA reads TGTGCCAGCAGCTTACAGGACAGGGTACCCTACGAGCAGTACTTC. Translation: CASSLQDRVPYEQYF.

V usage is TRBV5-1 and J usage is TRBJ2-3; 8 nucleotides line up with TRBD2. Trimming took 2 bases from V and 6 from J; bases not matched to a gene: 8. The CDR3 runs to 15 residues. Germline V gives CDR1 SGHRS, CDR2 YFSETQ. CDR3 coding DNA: TGCGCCAGCAGCTTAGGTACGGGAGGGCCGGATACGCAGTATTTT. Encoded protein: CASSLGTGGPDTQYF.

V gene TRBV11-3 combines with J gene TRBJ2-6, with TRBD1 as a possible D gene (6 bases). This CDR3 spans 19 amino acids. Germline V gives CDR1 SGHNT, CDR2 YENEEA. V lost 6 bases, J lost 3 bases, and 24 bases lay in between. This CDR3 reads CASRPTPGHGPFGANVLTF. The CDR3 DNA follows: TGTGCCAGCAGACCGACTCCGGGACACGGCCCGTTTGGGGCCAACGTCCTGACTTTC.